This TCR beta chain was observed in a study of blood T cell repertoires in COVID-19. In the study overall: COVID-19 samples, acute and convalescent, were from the United States, Italy and Spain.

Study processing details: Estimated nucleated cell counts came from reference gene primer amplification. Profiled with immunoSEQ multiplex PCR; TCRdb holds only in-frame clones, not every one. That table furnishes V, J and clone size, whereas the DNA furnished D and trimming. The table shows roughly 130,000 clones, with 90% occurring only once. The CDR3 is 15 amino acids. Trimming left V 5 bases short and J 5 bases short, with 17 bases between. Per the germline V gene, CDR1 is SGHRS and CDR2 is YFSETQ. What was sequenced was peripheral blood. This clonotype was obtained from a man between 45 and 60 years old with active COVID-19. The V call is TRBV5-1, the J call TRBJ2-1; tentative D call: TRBD2 (6 bases). The CDR3 DNA is TGCGCCAGCAGTCTGTCGACTAGAGGAAACAATGAGCAGTTCTTC. It is translated as CASSLSTRGNNEQFF.